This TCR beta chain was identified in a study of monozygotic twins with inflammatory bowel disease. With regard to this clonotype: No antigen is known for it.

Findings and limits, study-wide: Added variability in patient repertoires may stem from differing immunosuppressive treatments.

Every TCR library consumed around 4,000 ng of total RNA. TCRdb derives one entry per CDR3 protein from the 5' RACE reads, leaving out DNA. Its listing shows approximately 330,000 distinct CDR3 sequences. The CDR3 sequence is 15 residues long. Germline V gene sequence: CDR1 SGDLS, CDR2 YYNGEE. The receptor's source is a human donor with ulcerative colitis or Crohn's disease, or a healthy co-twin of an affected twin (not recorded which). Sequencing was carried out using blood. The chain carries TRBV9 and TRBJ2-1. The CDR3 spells CASSVDSGIGNEQFF.